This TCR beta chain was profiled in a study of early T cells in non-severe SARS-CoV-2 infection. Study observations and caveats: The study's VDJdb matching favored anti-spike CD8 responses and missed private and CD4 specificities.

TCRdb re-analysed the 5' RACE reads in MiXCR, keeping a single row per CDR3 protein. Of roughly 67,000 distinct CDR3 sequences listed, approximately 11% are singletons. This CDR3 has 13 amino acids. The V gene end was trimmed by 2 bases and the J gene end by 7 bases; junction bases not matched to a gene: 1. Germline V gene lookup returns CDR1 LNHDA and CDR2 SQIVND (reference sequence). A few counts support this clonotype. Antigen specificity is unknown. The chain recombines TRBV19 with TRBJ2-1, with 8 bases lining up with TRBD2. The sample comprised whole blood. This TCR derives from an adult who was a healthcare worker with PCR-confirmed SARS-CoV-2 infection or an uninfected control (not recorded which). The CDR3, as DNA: TGTGCCAGTAGTATACGGGAGGGAAATGAGCAGTTCTTC. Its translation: CASSIREGNEQFF.